Given below is one T cell receptor (beta chain) in context. These data come from a study of low-dose radiotherapy and immunotherapy resistance in tumors. Whole-study context: Participants in Cohort 2 were given 1 Gy per fraction every two weeks, for 13 Gy over 26 weeks. The 200 mg/m2 dose of intravenous cyclophosphamide was given every two weeks, one day before radiation and immunotherapy. Aspirin was taken orally by patients at 300 mg daily for four cycles from cycle 1 day 1.

J lost 6 bases, V lost 2 bases, and 10 bases had no gene match. This CDR3 contains 16 residues. Germline V CDR1 and CDR2: SGHAT, FQDESV (reference sequence). Primers used for first-strand cDNA, a TRAV- and TRBV-specific set, covered both alpha and beta chains. The authors ran around 19 PCR cycles to amplify TCRs with a constant-region primer and V-primer adapter. The mRNA which had been isolated was amplified by in vitro transcription. TCRdb called the reads again in MiXCR, with one record for every CDR3 protein. The table shows some 7,100 distinct CDR3 sequences, with about 57% occurring only once. This clonotype originated in a human donor with advanced metastatic prostate, ovarian, gallbladder or colorectal cancer (not recorded which). This table probably holds off-target reads from a library built for another chain. V gene TRBV11-1 combines with J gene TRBJ2-1, with 7 nucleotides matching TRBD1. CDR3 region: CASSLRTGLGPNEQFF. CDR3 sequence (DNA): TGTGCCAGCAGCTTAAGGACAGGACTTGGCCCCAATGAGCAGTTCTTC.